This T cell receptor (beta chain) was obtained from a study of T cell responses to AZD1222 COVID-19 vaccine. As for the study in general: Second-dose recipients at about 4 or about 12 weeks were treated as one pooled group. Study outcomes and limitations: Baseline seropositivity occurred in only a handful of AZD1222 recipients. Per reports, nearly half of all spike-specific TCRs target regions that are unmutated in variants.

V lost 5 bases, J lost 9 bases, and 14 bases lay in between. This CDR3 is built from 13 residues. CDR1 and CDR2 (germline): SGHTA, FQGTGA. Generated by immunoSEQ multiplex PCR, the TCRdb table keeps only in-frame clones and is missing some. The sample includes around 99,000 clones, around nine tenths of them seen just once. A word on this clone: Its antigen is currently unknown.

The material sequenced was peripheral blood, taken on day 0 of AZD1222 vaccination. The receptor comes from an adult in good health. V gene TRBV7-3 combines with J gene TRBJ2-1, with D possibly TRBD1 on 6 matching bases. Written as DNA, the CDR3 is TGTGCCAGCAGCATCACAGGGTCGGGTGAGCAGTTCTTC. This sequence encodes CASSITGSGEQFF.